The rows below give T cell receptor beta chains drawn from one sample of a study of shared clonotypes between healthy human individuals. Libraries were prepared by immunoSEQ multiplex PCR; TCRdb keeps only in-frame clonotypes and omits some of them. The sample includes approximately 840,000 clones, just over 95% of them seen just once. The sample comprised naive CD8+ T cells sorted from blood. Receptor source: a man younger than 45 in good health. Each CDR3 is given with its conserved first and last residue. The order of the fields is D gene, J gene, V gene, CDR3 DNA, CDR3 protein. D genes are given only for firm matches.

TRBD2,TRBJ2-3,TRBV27,TGTGCCAGCAGCCGATTAGCCCCCGTGGTTAGCGGGCTCGCAGATACGCAGTATTTT,CASSRLAPVVSGLADTQYF
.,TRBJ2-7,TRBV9,TGTGCCAGCAGCGTAGTGGCAGGAGACTACGAGCAGTACTTC,CASSVVAGDYEQYF
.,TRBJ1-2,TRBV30,TGTGCCTGGAGTGTAGGTGTAGCAGGGAATGGCTACACCTTC,CAWSVGVAGNGYTF
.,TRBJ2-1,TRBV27,TGTGCCAGCGCCCTCGCCTCCTACAATGAGCAGTTCTTC,CASALASYNEQFF
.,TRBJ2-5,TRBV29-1,TGCAGCGTCGAAGGGGACACCTACCAAGAGACCCAGTACTTC,CSVEGDTYQETQYF
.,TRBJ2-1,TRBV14,TGTGCCAGCAGCCAAGGATTAGGAGGCCAGGCTATGGTCTTC,CASSQGLGGQAMVF
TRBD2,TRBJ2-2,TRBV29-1,TGCAGCGCCTGTGAGGGAGGGTTTGGCGGGGAGCTGTTTTTT,CSACEGGFGGELFF
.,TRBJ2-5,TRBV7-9,TGTGCCAGCAGCTTTGTCGGCGAGACCCAGTACTTC,CASSFVGETQYF
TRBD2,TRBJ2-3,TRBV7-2,TGTGCCAGCAGCTTTAGCCCCAGCGGGAGGGCCGATTCAGATACGCAGTATTTT,CASSFSPSGRADSDTQYF
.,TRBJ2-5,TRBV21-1,TGTGCCACCCCGGGGCTCCAAGAGACCCAGTACTTC,CATPGLQETQYF
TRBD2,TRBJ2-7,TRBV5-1,TGCGCCAGCAGACTAGCGGGTGACGAGCAGTACTTC,CASRLAGDEQYF
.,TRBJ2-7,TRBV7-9,TGTGCCAGCAGTCCCGACTGGAATTCCTACGAGCAGTACTTC,CASSPDWNSYEQYF
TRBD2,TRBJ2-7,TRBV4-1,TGCGCCAGCAGCCAATTGAGCGGGGGCTACGAGCAGTACTTC,CASSQLSGGYEQYF
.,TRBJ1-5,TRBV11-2,TGTGCCAGCAGCGACAGCAATCAGCCCCAGCATTTT,CASSDSNQPQHF
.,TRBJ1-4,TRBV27,TGTGCCAGCAGTCTGTTAGGGGATAATGAAAAACTGTTTTTT,CASSLLGDNEKLFF
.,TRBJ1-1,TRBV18,TGTGCCAGCTCACCACCGACGGTGAACACTGAAGCTTTCTTT,CASSPPTVNTEAFF